This T cell receptor beta chain comes out of a study of T-cell reconstitution after alpha-beta-depleted transplantation in children. Trimming left V 1 base short and J 0 bases short, with 16 bases between. The germline V gene has CDR1 LGHDT and CDR2 YNNKEL (reference sequence). The CDR3 loop spans 17 amino acids. This clonotype came up many times. The TCRbeta library was prepared with unique molecular identifiers. TCRdb called the PCR reads again in MiXCR, with one record for every CDR3 protein. The sample yields about 210,000 distinct CDR3 sequences, approximately 15% seen once. This sequence joins TRBV3-1 and TRBJ2-7, with D possibly matching TRBD2 (6 bases). The starting material was PBMCs, mostly from graft donor cells, obtained 360 days after TCRalphabeta/CD19-depleted stem cell transplant. The TCR comes from a male patient aged 2-10 years who had a stem cell transplant for acute lymphoblastic leukemia, so the T cells may come from the graft donor. The CDR3 protein is CASSQGIGGVSSYEQYF. CDR3 bases: TGTGCCAGCAGCCAAGGCATCGGCGGGGTGAGCTCCTACGAGCAGTACTTC.